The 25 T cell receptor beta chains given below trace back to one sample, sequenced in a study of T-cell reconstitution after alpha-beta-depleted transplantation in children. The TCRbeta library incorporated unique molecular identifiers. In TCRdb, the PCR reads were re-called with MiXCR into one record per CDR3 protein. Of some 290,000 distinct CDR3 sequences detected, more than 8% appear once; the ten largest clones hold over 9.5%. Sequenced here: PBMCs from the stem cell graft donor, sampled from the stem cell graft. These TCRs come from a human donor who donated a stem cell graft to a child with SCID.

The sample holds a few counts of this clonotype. CDR3 loop: CASSPGSEGKLFF. In nucleotides, the CDR3 is TGTGCCAGCAGCCCAGGCTCCGAGGGAAAACTGTTTTTT. This chain uses TRBV7-9 with TRBJ1-4; D call uncertain. V lost 5 bases to trimming and J lost 10 bases, with 14 bases between them. The germline gives CDR1 SEHNR, CDR2 FQNEAQ (reference sequence). This CDR3 region has 13 residues.

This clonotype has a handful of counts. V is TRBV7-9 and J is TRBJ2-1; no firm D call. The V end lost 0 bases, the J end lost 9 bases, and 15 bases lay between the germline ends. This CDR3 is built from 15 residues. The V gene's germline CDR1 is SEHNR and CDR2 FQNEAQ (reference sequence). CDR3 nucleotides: TGTGCCAGCAGCTTAGCGGAGCGCCTGGACGGTGAGCAGTTCTTC. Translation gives CASSLAERLDGEQFF.

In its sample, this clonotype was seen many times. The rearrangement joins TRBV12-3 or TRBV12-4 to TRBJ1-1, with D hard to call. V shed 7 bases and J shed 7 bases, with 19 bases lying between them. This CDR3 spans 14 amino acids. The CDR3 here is CASIRKSLADEAFF. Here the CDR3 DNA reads TGTGCCAGCATCCGTAAATCCCTGGCAGATGAAGCTTTCTTT.

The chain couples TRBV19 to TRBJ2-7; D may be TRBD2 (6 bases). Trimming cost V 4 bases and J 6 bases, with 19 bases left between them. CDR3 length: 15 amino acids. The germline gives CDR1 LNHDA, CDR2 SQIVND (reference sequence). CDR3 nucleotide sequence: TGTGCCAGTAGTACCAACGGGGGAACCACCGGCGAGCAGTACTTC. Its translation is CASSTNGGTTGEQYF.

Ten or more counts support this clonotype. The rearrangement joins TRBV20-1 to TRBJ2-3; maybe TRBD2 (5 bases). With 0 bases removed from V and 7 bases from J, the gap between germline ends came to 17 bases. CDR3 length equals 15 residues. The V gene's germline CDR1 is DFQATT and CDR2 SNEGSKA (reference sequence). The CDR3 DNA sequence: TGCAGTGCTAGAGACGAGCGGAAGCCGGGCTATACGCAGTATTTT. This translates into CSARDERKPGYTQYF.

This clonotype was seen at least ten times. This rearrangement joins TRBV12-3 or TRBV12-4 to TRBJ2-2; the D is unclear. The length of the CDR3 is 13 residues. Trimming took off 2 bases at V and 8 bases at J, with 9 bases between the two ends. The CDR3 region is CASSLTQLGELFF. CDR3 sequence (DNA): TGTGCCAGCAGTTTAACCCAACTAGGGGAGCTGTTTTTT.

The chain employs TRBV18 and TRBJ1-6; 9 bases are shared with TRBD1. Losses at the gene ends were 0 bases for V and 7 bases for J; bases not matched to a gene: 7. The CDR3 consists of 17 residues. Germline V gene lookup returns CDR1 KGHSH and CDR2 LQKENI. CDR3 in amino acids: CASSPPRTGEMNSPLHF. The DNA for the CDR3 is TGTGCCAGCTCACCACCGAGGACAGGGGAAATGAATTCACCCCTCCACTTT.

The CDR3 nucleotides read TGTGCCAGCAGCCAAAGGACAGGGGTCAATGAGCAGTTCTTC. It encodes CASSQRTGVNEQFF. V usage is TRBV14 and J usage is TRBJ2-1; the match to TRBD1 covers 9 bases. This CDR3 contains 14 residues. Losses at the gene ends were 2 bases for V and 6 bases for J; bases not matched to a gene: 2. Germline loops: CDR1 SGHDN, CDR2 FVKESK.

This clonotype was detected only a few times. CDR3 in DNA: TGCGCCAGCGAGGCCCCGCAGTATTTT. Amino acids: CASEAPQYF. The genes are TRBV23-1 and TRBJ2-3, with no clear D. Being an ORF, TRBV23-1 has a function that is uncertain. The length of the CDR3 is 9 residues. With 8 bases removed from V and 10 bases from J, the gap between germline ends came to 7 bases.

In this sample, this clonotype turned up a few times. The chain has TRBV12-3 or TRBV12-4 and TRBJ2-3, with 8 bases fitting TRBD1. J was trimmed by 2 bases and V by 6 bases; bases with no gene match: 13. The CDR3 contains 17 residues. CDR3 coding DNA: TGTGCCAGCAGGGGACAGGCAGCTCGAGGAGACACAGATACGCAGTATTTT. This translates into CASRGQAARGDTDTQYF.

This CDR3 is CASSFFGHTEAFF. CDR3 sequence (DNA): TGTGCCAGCAGTTTCTTCGGACACACTGAAGCTTTCTTT. The rearrangement links TRBV12-3 or TRBV12-4 to TRBJ1-1; D ambiguous. V was cut by 3 bases and J by 3 bases, with 8 bases left in between. The length of the CDR3 is 13 residues.

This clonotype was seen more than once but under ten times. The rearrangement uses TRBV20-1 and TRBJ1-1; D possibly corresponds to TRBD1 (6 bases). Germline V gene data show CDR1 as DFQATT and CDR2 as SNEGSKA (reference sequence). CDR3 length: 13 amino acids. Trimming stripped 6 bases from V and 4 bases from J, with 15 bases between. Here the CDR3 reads CSARRGGGTEAFF. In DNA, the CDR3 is TGCAGTGCCCGACGGGGGGGCGGCACTGAAGCTTTCTTT.

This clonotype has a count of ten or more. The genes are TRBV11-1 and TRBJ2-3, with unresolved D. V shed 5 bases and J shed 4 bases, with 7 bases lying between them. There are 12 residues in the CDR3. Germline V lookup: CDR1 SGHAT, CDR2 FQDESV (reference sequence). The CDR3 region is CASSPMSDTQYF. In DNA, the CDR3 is TGTGCCAGCAGCCCGATGTCAGATACGCAGTATTTT.

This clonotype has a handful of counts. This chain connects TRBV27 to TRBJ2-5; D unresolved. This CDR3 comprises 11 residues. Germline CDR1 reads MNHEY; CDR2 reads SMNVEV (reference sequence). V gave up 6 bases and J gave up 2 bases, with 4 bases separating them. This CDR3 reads CASRNQETQYF. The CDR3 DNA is TGTGCCAGCAGAAATCAAGAGACCCAGTACTTC.

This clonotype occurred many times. The CDR3 spells CASSLSGTDRETQYF. In DNA form, the CDR3 reads TGCGCCAGCAGCTTGTCGGGGACGGACAGGGAGACCCAGTACTTC. The J gene is TRBJ2-5, the V gene TRBV5-1, with 7 bases matching TRBD1. Losses at the gene ends were 1 base for V and 5 bases for J; bases not matched to a gene: 8. This CDR3 is built from 15 residues. Germline loops: CDR1 SGHRS, CDR2 YFSETQ.

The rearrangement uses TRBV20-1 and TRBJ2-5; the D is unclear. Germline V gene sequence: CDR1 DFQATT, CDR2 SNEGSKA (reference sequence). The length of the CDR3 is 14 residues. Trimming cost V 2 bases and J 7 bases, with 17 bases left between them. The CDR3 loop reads CSARPPQPAGTQYF. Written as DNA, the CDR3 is TGCAGTGCTAGACCTCCACAACCGGCTGGGACCCAGTACTTC.

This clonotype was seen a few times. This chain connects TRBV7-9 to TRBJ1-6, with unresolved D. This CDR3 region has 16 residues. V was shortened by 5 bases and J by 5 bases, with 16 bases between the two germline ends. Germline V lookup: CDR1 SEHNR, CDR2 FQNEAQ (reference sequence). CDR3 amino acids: CASSRLAGNHNSPLHF. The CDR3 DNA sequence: TGTGCCAGCAGCCGGCTGGCCGGGAACCATAATTCACCCCTCCACTTT.

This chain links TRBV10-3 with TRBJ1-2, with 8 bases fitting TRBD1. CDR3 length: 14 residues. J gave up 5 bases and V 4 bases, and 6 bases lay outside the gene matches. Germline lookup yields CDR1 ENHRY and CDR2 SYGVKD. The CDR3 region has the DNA TGTGCCATCAGTGGGGGGACAGGTCTTTATGGCTACACCTTC. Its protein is CAISGGTGLYGYTF.

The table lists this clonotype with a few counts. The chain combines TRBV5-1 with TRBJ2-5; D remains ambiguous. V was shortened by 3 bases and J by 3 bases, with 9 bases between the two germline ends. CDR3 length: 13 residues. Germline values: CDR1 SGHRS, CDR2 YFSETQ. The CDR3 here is CASSYQVEETQYF. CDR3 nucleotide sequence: TGCGCCAGCAGCTATCAAGTAGAAGAGACCCAGTACTTC. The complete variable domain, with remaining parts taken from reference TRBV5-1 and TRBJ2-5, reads KAGVTQTPRYLIKTRGQQVTLSCSPISGHRSVSWYQQTPGQGLQFLFEYFSETQRNKGNFPGRFSGRQFSNSRSEMNVSTLELGDSALYLCASSYQVEETQYFGPGTRLLVL.

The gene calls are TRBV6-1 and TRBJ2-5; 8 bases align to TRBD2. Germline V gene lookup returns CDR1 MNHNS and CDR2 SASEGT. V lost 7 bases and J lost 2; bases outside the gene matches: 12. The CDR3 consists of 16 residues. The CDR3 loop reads CASTERGGRPQETQYF. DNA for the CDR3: TGTGCCAGCACCGAGAGAGGCGGGAGGCCTCAAGAGACCCAGTACTTC.

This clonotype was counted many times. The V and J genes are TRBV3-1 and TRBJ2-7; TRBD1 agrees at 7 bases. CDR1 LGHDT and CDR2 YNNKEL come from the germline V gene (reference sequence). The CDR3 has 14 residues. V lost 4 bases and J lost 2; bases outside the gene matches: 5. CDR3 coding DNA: TGTGCCAGCAGCCTAACGAGGGGGCCCTACGAGCAGTACTTC. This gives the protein CASSLTRGPYEQYF.

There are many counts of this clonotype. CDR3 loop: CSAGTGGDTIYF. DNA for the CDR3: TGCAGTGCTGGGACAGGGGGGGACACCATATATTTT. The chain joins TRBV20-1 to TRBJ1-3; 11 positions match TRBD1. CDR3 length: 12 amino acids. Germline-derived CDR1 and CDR2 are DFQATT and SNEGSKA (reference sequence). V was pared by 5 bases and J by 8 bases, with 2 bases of the junction left unmatched.

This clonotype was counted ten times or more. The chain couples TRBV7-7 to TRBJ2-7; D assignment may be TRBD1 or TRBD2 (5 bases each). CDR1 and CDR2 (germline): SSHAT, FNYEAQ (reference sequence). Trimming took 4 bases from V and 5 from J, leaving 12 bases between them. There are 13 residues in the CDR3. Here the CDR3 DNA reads TGTGCCAGCAGCTCGGGACCCCTTAACGAGCAGTACTTC. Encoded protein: CASSSGPLNEQYF.

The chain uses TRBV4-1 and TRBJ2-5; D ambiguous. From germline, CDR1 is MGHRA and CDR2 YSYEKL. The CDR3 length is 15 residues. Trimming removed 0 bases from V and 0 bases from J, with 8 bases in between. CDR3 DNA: TGCGCCAGCAGCCAAGATTTGGCATACCAAGAGACCCAGTACTTC. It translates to CASSQDLAYQETQYF.

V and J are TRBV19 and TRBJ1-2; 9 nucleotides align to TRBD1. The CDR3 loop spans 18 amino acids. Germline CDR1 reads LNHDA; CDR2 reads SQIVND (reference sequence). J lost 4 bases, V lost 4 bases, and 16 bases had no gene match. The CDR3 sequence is CASSTTGGLIIKSYGYTF. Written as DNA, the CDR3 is TGTGCCAGTAGTACAACAGGGGGCTTAATTATAAAATCCTATGGCTACACCTTC.